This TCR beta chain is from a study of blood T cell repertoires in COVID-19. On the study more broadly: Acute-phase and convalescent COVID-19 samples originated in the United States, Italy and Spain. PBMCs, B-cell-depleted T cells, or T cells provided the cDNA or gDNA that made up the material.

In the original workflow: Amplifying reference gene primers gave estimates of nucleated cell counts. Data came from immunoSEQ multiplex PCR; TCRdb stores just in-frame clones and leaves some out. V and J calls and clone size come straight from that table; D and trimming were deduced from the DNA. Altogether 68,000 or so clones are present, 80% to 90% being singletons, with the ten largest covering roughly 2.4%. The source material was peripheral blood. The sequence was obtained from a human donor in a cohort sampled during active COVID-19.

CDR3 in amino acids: CASSPKTGSSTDTQYF. CDR3 DNA: TGTGCCAGCTCACCTAAGACAGGTTCTAGCACAGATACGCAGTATTTT. This sequence joins TRBV18 and TRBJ2-3; TRBD1 is a possible D gene (6 bases). CDR3 size: 16 residues. V gave up 3 bases and J gave up 0 bases, with 13 bases separating them. CDR1 and CDR2 from the germline V gene are KGHSH and LQKENI.